The present TCR beta chain was sequenced within a study of breast tumors, draining lymph nodes, adjacent tissues. The lymph nodes were axillary draining lymph nodes from breast cancer patients. This clonotype occurred many times. Its antigen is as yet unknown. TCRdb analysed the multiplex PCR reads with MiXCR anew, one entry per CDR3 protein. The profile covers nearly 200,000 distinct CDR3 sequences, with around 29% appearing a single time and 4% to 5.5% taken by the ten largest. Germline CDR1 is MNHEY and CDR2 is SVGAGI. The V gene end was trimmed by 2 bases and the J gene end by 5 bases; junction bases not matched to a gene: 0. The CDR3 sequence is 14 residues long. Study conclusions and caveats: That most tumor T cells come from lymph nodes remained unproven. Data fit most tumor T cells coming from lymph node, expanding in tumor. Tumor and nontumor repertoires were significantly more similar in luminal-like than in basal-like breast cancer. Tumors had less TCR diversity than lymph nodes, more than nontumor tissue.

This receptor was obtained from a female donor with breast cancer. Some clones in this sample may be carry-over from other donors' samples. Sequences were obtained from axillary lymph node tissue. The rearrangement joins TRBV6-5 to TRBJ2-2, with 9 positions matching TRBD1. The DNA of the CDR3 is TGTGCCAGCAGTTACGACAGGGGGACCGGGGAGCTGTTTTTT. This codes for CASSYDRGTGELFF.